Each of the 7 T cell receptor beta chains below was sequenced from the same sample in a study of human T cells and chemical hapten exposure. The time point was: patch test 1, 2 weeks after DPC sensitization. The treatment was: therapeutic diphenylcyclopropenone sensitization with weekly scalp DPC. TCRdb independently ran MiXCR on the RACE reads; one entry per CDR3 protein. The sample includes 150,000 to 200,000 distinct CDR3 sequences, about 14% seen only once; the top ten take about 1.7%. This material consisted of whole blood, taken in connection with sensitization to the hapten diphenylcyclopropenone (DPC). Every receptor here comes from a woman between 25 and 40 years old with alopecia areata. Some clones in this sample may be carry-over from other donors' samples.

This clonotype was observed once. Since a much larger clone is just one base distant, this may be a read error. The chain links TRBV2 to TRBJ1-1; D possibly corresponds to TRBD1 (6 bases). Germline V gives CDR1 SNHLY, CDR2 FYNNEI. The CDR3 runs to 13 residues. The V end was cut by 4 bases, the J end by 1 base, with 7 bases between. The CDR3 nucleotides read TGTGCCAGCAGTGGACAGGCGAACACTGAAGCTTTCTTT. Translated, it gives CASSGQANTEAFF.

This clonotype was counted only a few times. This sequence joins TRBV29-1 and TRBJ1-1; a possible D gene is TRBD1 (5 bases). The CDR3 contains 14 residues. V was cut by 4 bases and J by 5 bases, with 17 bases left in between. CDR1 is SQVTM, CDR2 ANQGSEA, per germline. For the CDR3, the DNA is TGCAGCGTTGCTGCGGGGGGGATTAGGACTGAAGCTTTCTTT. Its protein is CSVAAGGIRTEAFF.

This clonotype was counted only a few times. The chain joins TRBV4-2 to TRBJ2-5; the D is unclear. The V gene lost 0 bases and the J gene lost 2 bases, with 7 bases spanning the gap. CDR1 is LGHNA, CDR2 YNFKEQ, per germline. This CDR3 has 14 amino acids. CDR3 sequence (DNA): TGTGCCAGCAGCCAAGAACGCTCTCAAGAGACCCAGTACTTC. This codes for CASSQERSQETQYF.

V usage is TRBV10-2 and J usage is TRBJ2-7; the D gene is possibly TRBD2 (7 bases). Germline V lookup: CDR1 WSHSY, CDR2 SAAADI. The CDR3 is made up of 15 amino acids. Trimming removed 6 bases at V and 4 bases at J, with 19 bases between. DNA for the CDR3: TGCGCCAGCAGCCGCGGACTAGGGACAATGTACGAGCAGTACTTC. Protein sequence: CASSRGLGTMYEQYF.

Only a few counts were recorded for this clonotype. This rearrangement joins TRBV6-5 to TRBJ2-3, with 12 nucleotides matching TRBD2. The J segment lost 0 bases and the V segment lost 0 bases, leaving 10 bases of the junction unmatched. This CDR3 has 20 residues. Germline CDR1 MNHEY, CDR2 SVGAGI. The CDR3 here is CASSYSTSGGPGGSTDTQYF. As DNA, the CDR3 is TGTGCCAGCAGTTACTCGACTAGCGGGGGCCCCGGCGGCAGCACAGATACGCAGTATTTT.

V usage is TRBV28 and J usage is TRBJ2-3, with 7 bases fitting TRBD2. The length of the CDR3 is 12 residues. Germline V lookup: CDR1 MDHEN, CDR2 SYDVKM. V shed 9 bases and J 7 bases; nucleotides not matched to a gene: 7. CDR3 nucleotides: TGTGCCAGTCTCCGGGACTACCATACGCAGTATTTT. It translates to CASLRDYHTQYF.

This clonotype was detected many times. The chain has TRBV5-1 and TRBJ2-1, with 9 bases lining up with TRBD1. The CDR3 covers 15 residues. J was trimmed by 6 bases and V by 4 bases; bases with no gene match: 8. Germline lookup yields CDR1 SGHRS and CDR2 YFSETQ. CDR3 nucleotide sequence: TGCGCCAGCAGCCTACAGACAGGGGGGTCCAATGAGCAGTTCTTC. Translating gives CASSLQTGGSNEQFF.